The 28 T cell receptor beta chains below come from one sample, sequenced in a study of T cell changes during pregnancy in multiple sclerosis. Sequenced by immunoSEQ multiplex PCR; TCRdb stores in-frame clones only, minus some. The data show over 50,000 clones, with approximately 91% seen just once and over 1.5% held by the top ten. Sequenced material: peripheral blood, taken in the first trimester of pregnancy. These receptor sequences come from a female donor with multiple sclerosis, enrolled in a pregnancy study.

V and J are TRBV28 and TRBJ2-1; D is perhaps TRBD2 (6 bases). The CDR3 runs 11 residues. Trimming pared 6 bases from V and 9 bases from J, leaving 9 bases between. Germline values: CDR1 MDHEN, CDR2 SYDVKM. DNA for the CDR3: TGTGCCAGCAGCGGGACTGTTGAGCAGTTCTTC. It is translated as CASSGTVEQFF.

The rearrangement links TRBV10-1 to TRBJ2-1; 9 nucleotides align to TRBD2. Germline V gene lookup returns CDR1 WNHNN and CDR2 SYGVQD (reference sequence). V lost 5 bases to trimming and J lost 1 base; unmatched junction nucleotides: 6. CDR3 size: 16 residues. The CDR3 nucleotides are TGCGCCAGCAGTCCAAGCGGGAGGAGTTCCTACAATGAGCAGTTCTTC. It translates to CASSPSGRSSYNEQFF.

The CDR3 protein is CASSFHHREYQPQHF. Here the CDR3 DNA reads TGTGCCAGCAGTTTTCATCACAGGGAGTATCAGCCCCAGCATTTT. The V and J genes are TRBV27 and TRBJ1-5, with TRBD1 as a possible D gene (6 bases). The ends were cut back, 3 bases at V and 5 bases at J, with 14 bases in the middle. CDR1 MNHEY and CDR2 SMNVEV come from the germline V gene (reference sequence). CDR3 length equals 15 residues.

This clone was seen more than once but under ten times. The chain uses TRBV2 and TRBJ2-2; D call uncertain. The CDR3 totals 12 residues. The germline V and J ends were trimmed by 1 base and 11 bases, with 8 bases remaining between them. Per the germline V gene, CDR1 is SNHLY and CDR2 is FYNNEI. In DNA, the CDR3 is TGTGCCAGCAGTGAAGGCCCTAGAGAGCTGTTTTTT. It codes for CASSEGPRELFF.

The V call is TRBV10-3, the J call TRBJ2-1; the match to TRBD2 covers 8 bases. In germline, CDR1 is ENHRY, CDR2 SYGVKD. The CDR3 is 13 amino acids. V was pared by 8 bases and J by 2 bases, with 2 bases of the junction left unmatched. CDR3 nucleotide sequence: TGTGCCATCGCGGGAGGCCCCTACAATGAGCAGTTCTTC. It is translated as CAIAGGPYNEQFF.

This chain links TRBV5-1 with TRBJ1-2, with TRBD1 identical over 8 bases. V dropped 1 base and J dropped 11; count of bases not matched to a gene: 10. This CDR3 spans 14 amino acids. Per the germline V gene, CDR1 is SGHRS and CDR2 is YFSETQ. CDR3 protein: CASSLSQGEGGYTF. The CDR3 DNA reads TGCGCCAGCAGCTTGTCACAGGGGGAAGGAGGGTACACCTTC.

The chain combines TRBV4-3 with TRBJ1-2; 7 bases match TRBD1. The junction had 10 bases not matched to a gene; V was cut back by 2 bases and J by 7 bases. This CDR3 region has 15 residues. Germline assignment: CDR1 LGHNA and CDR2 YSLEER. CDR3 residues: CASSQPTGSDSGYTF. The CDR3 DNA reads TGCGCCAGCAGCCAACCGACAGGGTCCGATTCTGGCTACACCTTC.

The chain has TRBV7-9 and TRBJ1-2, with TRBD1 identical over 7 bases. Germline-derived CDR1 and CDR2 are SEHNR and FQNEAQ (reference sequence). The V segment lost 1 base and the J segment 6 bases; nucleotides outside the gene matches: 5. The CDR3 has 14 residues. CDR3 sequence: CASSLGGQGDGYTF. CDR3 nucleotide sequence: TGTGCCAGCAGCTTAGGAGGCCAGGGGGATGGCTACACCTTC.

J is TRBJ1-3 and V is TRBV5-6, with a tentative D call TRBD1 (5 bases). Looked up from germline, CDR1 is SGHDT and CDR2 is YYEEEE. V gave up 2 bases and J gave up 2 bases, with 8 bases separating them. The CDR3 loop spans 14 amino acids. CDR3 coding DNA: TGTGCCAGCAGCTTAAGCAGGGCTGGAAACACCATATATTTT. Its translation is CASSLSRAGNTIYF.

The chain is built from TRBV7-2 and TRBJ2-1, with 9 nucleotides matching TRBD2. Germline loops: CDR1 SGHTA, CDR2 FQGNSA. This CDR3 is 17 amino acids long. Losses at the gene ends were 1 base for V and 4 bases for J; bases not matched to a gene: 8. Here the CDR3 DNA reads TGTGCCAGCAGCTTAGGACCGACTAGCGGAGCATACAATGAGCAGTTCTTC. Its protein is CASSLGPTSGAYNEQFF.

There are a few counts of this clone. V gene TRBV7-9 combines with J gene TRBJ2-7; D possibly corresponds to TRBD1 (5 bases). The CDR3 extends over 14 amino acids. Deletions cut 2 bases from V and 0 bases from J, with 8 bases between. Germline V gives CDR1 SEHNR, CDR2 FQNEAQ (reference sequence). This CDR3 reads CASSLRQTSYEQYF. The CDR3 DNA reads TGTGCCAGCAGCTTAAGACAGACCTCCTACGAGCAGTACTTC.

CDR3 in DNA: TGTGCCAGCAGCCGGGACAGGCAAGGAGACACCATATATTTT. Its translation is CASSRDRQGDTIYF. The V and J genes are TRBV7-8 and TRBJ1-3; 8 positions match TRBD1. With V trimmed by 5 bases and J by 8 bases, 8 bases remained unmatched. This CDR3 is built from 14 residues. Germline CDR1 reads SGHVS; CDR2 reads FQNEAQ. Based on the CDR3 plus reference TRBV7-8 and TRBJ1-3, the full variable domain is GAGVSQSPRYKVAKRGQDVALRCDPISGHVSLFWYQQALGQGPEFLTYFQNEAQLDKSGLPSDRFFAERPEGSVSTLKIQRTQQEDSAVYLCASSRDRQGDTIYFGEGSWLTVV.

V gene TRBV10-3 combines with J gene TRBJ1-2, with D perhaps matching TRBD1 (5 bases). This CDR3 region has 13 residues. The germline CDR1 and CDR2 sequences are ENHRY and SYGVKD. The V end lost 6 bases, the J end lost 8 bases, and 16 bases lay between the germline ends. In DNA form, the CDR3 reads TGTGCCATCAGAGGGGATAGATACGGCGGCTACACCTTC. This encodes CAIRGDRYGGYTF.

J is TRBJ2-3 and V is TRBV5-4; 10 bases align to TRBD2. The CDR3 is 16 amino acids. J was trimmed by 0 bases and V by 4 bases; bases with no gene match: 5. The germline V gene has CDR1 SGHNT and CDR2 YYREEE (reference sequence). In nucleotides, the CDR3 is TGTGCCAGCAGCACGCCTAGCGGGAGAAGCACAGATACGCAGTATTTT. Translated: CASSTPSGRSTDTQYF.

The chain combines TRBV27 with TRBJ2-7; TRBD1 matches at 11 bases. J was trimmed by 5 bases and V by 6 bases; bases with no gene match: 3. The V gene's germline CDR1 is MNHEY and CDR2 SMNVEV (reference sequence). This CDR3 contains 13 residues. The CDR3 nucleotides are TGTGCCAGCAGATGGACAGGGGGCGACGAGCAGTACTTC. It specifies CASRWTGGDEQYF.

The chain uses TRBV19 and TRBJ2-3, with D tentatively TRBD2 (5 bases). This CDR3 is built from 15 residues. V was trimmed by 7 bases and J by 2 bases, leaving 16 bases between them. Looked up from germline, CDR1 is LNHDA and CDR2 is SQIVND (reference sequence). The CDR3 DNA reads TGTGCCAGTACCGTAGGACTTGCGATCACAGATACGCAGTATTTT. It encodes CASTVGLAITDTQYF.

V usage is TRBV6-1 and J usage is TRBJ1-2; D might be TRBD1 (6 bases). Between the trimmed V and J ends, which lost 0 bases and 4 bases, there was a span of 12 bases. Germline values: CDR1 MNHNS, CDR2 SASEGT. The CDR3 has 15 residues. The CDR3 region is CASSEANSQGYGYTF. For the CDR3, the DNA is TGTGCCAGCAGTGAAGCGAATTCACAGGGCTATGGCTACACCTTC.

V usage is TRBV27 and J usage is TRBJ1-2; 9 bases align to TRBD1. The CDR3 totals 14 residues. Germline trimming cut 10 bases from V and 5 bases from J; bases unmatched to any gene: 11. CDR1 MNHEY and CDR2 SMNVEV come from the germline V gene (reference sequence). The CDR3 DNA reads TGTGCCACCTCCGGTAGTGGGACAGGGTATGGCTACACCTTC. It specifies CATSGSGTGYGYTF.

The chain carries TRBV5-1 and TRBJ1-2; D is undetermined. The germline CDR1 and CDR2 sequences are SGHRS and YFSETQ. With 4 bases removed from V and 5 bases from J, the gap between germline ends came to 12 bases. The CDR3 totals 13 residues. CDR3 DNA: TGCGCCAGCAGCCTGGCTGAACTATATGGCTACACCTTC. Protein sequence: CASSLAELYGYTF. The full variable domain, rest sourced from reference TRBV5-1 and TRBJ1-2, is KAGVTQTPRYLIKTRGQQVTLSCSPISGHRSVSWYQQTPGQGLQFLFEYFSETQRNKGNFPGRFSGRQFSNSRSEMNVSTLELGDSALYLCASSLAELYGYTFGSGTRLTVV.

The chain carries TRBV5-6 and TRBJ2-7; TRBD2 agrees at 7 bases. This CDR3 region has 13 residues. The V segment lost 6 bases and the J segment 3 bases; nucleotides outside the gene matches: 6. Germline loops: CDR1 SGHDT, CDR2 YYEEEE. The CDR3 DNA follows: TGTGCCAGCACCGTACTAGCGAACTACGAGCAGTACTTC. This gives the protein CASTVLANYEQYF.

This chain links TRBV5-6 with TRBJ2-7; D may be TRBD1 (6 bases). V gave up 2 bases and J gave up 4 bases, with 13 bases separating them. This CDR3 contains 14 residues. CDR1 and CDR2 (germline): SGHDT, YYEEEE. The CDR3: CASSFLDRSYEQYF. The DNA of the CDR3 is TGTGCCAGCAGCTTCTTGGACAGATCGTACGAGCAGTACTTC.

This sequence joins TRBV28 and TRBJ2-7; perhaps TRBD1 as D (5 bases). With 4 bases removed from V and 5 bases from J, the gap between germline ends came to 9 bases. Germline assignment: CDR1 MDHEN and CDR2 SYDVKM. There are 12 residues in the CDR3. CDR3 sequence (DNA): TGTGCCAGCAGTTCTAGGGGCCACGAGCAGTACTTC. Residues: CASSSRGHEQYF.

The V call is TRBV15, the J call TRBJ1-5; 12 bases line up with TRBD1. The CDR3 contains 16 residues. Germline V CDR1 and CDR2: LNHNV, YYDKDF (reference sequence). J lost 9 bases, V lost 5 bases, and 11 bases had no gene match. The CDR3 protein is CATSVGTGGATAPQHF. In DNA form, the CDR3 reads TGTGCCACCAGCGTCGGGACAGGGGGCGCGACGGCGCCCCAGCATTTT.

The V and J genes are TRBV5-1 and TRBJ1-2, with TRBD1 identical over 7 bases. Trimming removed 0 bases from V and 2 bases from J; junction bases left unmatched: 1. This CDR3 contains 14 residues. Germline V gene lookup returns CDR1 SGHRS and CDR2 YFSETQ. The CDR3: CASSLGGQNYGYTF. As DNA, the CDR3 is TGCGCCAGCAGCTTGGGGGGACAGAACTATGGCTACACCTTC.

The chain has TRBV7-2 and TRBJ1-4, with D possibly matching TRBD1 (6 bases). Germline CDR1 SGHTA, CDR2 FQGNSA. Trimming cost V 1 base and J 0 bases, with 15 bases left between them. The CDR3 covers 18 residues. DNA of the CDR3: TGTGCCAGCAGCTTAGTGAGACAGGCCCCTGCAACTAATGAAAAACTGTTTTTT. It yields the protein CASSLVRQAPATNEKLFF.

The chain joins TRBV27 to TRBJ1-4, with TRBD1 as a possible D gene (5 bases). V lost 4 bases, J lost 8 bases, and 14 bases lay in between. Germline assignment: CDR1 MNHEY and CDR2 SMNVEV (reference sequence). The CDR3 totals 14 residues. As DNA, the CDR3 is TGTGCCAGCAGTTCCACGGGGAGGGGAGAAAAACTGTTTTTT. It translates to CASSSTGRGEKLFF.

Written as DNA, the CDR3 is TGTGCCAGCAGCCCCTCCTCTGGAAACACCATATATTTT. It encodes CASSPSSGNTIYF. The chain combines TRBV5-4 with TRBJ1-3; no definite D call. Germline assignment: CDR1 SGHNT and CDR2 YYREEE (reference sequence). There are 13 residues in the CDR3. With 4 bases removed from V and 0 bases from J, the gap between germline ends came to 5 bases.

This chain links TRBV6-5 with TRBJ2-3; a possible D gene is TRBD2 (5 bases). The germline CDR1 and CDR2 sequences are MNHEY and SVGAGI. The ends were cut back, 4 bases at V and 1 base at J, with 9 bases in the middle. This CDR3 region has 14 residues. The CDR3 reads CASSSTGGTDTQYF. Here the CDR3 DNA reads TGTGCCAGCAGTTCCACCGGGGGCACAGATACGCAGTATTTT.